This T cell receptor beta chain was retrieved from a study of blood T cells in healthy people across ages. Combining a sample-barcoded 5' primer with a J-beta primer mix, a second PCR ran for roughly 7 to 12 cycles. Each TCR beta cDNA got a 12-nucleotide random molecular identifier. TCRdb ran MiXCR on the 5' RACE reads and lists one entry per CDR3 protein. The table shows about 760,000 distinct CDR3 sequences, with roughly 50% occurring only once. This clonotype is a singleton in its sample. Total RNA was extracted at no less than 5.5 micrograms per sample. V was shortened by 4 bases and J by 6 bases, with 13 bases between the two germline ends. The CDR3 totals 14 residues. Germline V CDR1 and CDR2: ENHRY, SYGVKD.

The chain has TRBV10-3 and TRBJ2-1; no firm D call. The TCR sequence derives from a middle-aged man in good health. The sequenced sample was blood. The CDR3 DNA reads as TGTGCCATCAGTGGGACCAAGGAAATCAATGAGCAGTTCTTC. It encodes CAISGTKEINEQFF.